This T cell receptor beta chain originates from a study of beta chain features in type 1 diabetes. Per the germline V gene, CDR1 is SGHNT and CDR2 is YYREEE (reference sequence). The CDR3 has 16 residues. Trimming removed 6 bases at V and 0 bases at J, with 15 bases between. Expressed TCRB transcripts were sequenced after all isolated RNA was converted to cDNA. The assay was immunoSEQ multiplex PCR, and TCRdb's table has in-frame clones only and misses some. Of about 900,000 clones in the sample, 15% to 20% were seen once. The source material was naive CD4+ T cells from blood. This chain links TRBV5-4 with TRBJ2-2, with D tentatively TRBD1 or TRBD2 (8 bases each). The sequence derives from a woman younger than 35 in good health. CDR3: CASTRGGQANTGELFF. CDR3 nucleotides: TGTGCCAGCACCCGGGGGGGACAGGCGAACACCGGGGAGCTGTTTTTT.